The T cell receptor (beta chain) described here comes from a study of blood T cells in healthy people across ages. A J-beta primer mix and a sample-barcoded 5' primer were used in a second PCR of about 7 to 12 cycles. TCRdb ran MiXCR on the 5' RACE reads and lists one entry per CDR3 protein. The repertoire holds 600,000 or so distinct CDR3 sequences, with 25% to 30% as singletons. In regard to this clonotype: Its matching antigen is unknown. This may come from a read error, since a much larger clone is one base off.

Findings and caveats of the study: Researchers deemed the diversity estimates from one million T cells underestimates.

The germline V gene has CDR1 SNHLY and CDR2 FYNNEI. This CDR3 is 15 amino acids long. Isolation recovered at least 7 million PBMCs from every sample. This chain joins TRBV2 and TRBJ2-1, with 10 bases matching TRBD2. The sequencing sample was made of blood. The clonotype was recovered from a woman aged 80 or over in good health. The CDR3: CASSSTSGIYDEQFF. The CDR3 coding sequence is TGTGCCAGCAGTTCAACTAGCGGGATCTACGATGAGCAGTTCTTC.